This T cell receptor beta chain was sequenced in a study of beta chain features in type 1 diabetes (dated by TCRdb to the late 2010s). For context, the study as a whole: No differences in mean age, gender distribution, total cell number or subset yield were found between patients and healthy donors. A total of under 140,000,000 sorted cells were examined across all samples, and the number of cells per subset was strongly correlated with RNA yield. The study compared the TCRB repertoires of sorted circulating CD4+ T cell subsets in recently diagnosed type 1 diabetes patients with those in matched healthy donors. Whereas all 28 donors provided naive and central memory subsets, regulatory and stem cell-like memory subsets were isolated from just 8 patients and roughly eight healthy donors. Study-wide conclusions, independent of this receptor: PCR may preferentially amplify shorter templates, but because patient and control samples were amplified and corrected together, any resulting skew would affect both groups equally. Type 1 diabetes patients showed a moderate but significant shortening of TCRB CDR3 length in all four CD4+ subsets. Because cDNA was sequenced instead of genomic DNA, activated cells with high expression could be over-represented, although the groups did not differ in activation or CD3 levels. Patients with type 1 diabetes made fewer insertions and deleted more nucleotides at VDJ recombination sites, implying thymic rearrangement abnormalities. HLA sub-analyses involved small numbers of individuals, so any influence of HLA type on TCRB rearrangement remained unresolved. The naive, central memory and regulatory TCRB repertoires appeared to resemble one another more closely among patients than among healthy donors.

The entire amount of isolated RNA was reverse transcribed using the High Capacity cDNA Reverse Transcription Kit, so the sequenced TCRB transcripts were expressed ones. Deep immunoSEQ sequencing was performed on naive, central memory and regulatory T cell samples, with an average of about 3.6 million total reads per sample. Sorted cells were lysed in RLT buffer and RNA was extracted with DNase-treated RNeasy Micro or Mini kits, depending on cell number. Each cell subset was processed on its own to prevent cross-contamination, while patient and healthy donor samples were processed together. The immunoSEQ multiplex PCR was used to amplify TCRB sequences from cDNA, yielding 87-bp fragments that span the CDR3 region. Sequencing of the amplicons was performed on the Illumina HiSeq platform. The original methods were these. Synthetic template baselines were used to correct PCR bias computationally, reads within Hamming distance 2 were collapsed, and singletons that could not be merged were discarded. Reads were aligned against IMGT so that V, D and J genes, CDR3 length and insertions or deletions at six rearrangement sites could be assigned. Within each subset, clonotype counts were normalized to the number of sorted cells before true diversity and Gini coefficients were calculated with the tcR R package. Repertoire sharing was quantified using the overlap coefficient calculated on TCRB nucleotide sequences. As a proxy for the pre-selection repertoire, out-of-frame TCRB sequences from naive cells were analyzed. TCRdb limited this immuneACCESS table to in-frame rearrangements with V and J called. A share of clones is missing; checked studies link under half to unresolved V genes, and the rest is unexplained. The V and J calls and the clone size are those of that table, but D and trimming were determined from the DNA. Across this sample there are about 450,000 clones, with 9.5% to 12% seen only once. The ten biggest clones cover 0.04% to 0.05% of the sample.

From the cysteine up to the phenylalanine, the CDR3 has a length of 14 residues. The entry retains the CDR3 DNA only, 42 bases that are in frame from base 1. Sequences LNHDA (CDR1) and SQIVND (CDR2) are obtained from the germline V gene (reference sequence). V is clipped by 11 bases and J by 0 bases, and the sequence between their germline boundaries is 15 bases long. Each donor gave one peripheral blood draw, roughly 0.11 L on average, collected into heparinised tubes. A BD FACSAria II was used to sort naive, central memory, regulatory and stem cell-like memory CD4+ T cells with a panel that included CD45RO, CCR7, CD25, CD127, CD95 and CD27. A purity above 95% was achieved for all sorted populations. PBMCs were isolated immediately by Lymphoprep density gradient centrifugation and stained directly without culture. So that batch effects would be minimized, each experiment stained and sorted samples in pairs, pairing one healthy donor with one patient.

This clone has just a few counts. Its binding antigen is unknown. The sample holds no much larger clone one base away, and base qualities are not on file. The sequencing sample was made of naive CD4+ T cells from blood. The cell subset or site label on this specimen signifies: true naive CD4+ T cells. The TCR comes from a woman in her late teens or twenties in good health. The V gene is TRBV19 and the J gene is TRBJ2-3, with TRBD1 tentatively as D gene (6 bases match). The base sequence is TGTGCCTCTAAGGGGGTAGTTAGCACAGATACGCAGTATTTT. Translation gives CASKGVVSTDTQYF.